This T cell receptor beta chain appears in the sequencing data of a study of T cells in Graves' hyperthyroidism and ophthalmopathy. The CDR3 runs to 15 residues. V shed 3 bases, J shed 5 bases, and the junction held 7 bases outside the gene matches. Per germline, CDR1 SNHLY and CDR2 FYNNEI. What was amplified from RNA transcripts were TCR beta CDR3 regions. During a first-round RT-PCR of the TCR CDR3, the HTBI primer set was used. TCRdb re-called the multiplex PCR reads through MiXCR, storing one row per CDR3 protein. This table holds around 530,000 distinct CDR3 sequences, roughly 15% found once. The rearrangement joins TRBV2 to TRBJ2-4; 7 bases match TRBD1. Sequencing used blood. The clonotype was recovered from a woman aged 18-35 years with Graves' ophthalmopathy. This chain's CDR3 is CASSDPNRGENIQYF. In DNA form, the CDR3 reads TGTGCCAGCAGTGACCCTAACAGGGGTGAAAACATTCAGTACTTC.